Listed here are 12 T cell receptor beta chains from one sample, sequenced in a study of cytomegalovirus exposure and HLA in healthy donors. TCRdb's copy holds only in-frame clones and misses some; the assay was immunoSEQ multiplex PCR. Here the sample spans under 200,000 clones, approximately 96% being singletons. Sequences were obtained from PBMCs. The receptors were sampled from a woman between 18 and 29 years old in good health and CMV-seronegative.

The rearrangement links TRBV7-3 to TRBJ2-3; TRBD1 might be the D (5 bases). The CDR3 spans 14 residues. Trimming pared 5 bases from V and 1 base from J, leaving 10 bases between. CDR1 SGHTA and CDR2 FQGTGA come from the germline V gene. The CDR3 is CASSQKGGTDTQYF. CDR3 nucleotides: TGTGCCAGCAGCCAAAAAGGGGGCACAGATACGCAGTATTTT.

The chain links TRBV19 to TRBJ2-7; 10 positions match TRBD1. After removal of 5 bases from V and 3 bases from J, the junction contained 7 bases not matched to a gene. The germline V gene has CDR1 LNHDA and CDR2 SQIVND (reference sequence). The CDR3 consists of 15 residues. This chain's CDR3 is CASSSRDRGHYEQYF. The CDR3 coding sequence is TGTGCCAGTAGTTCCCGGGACAGGGGACACTACGAGCAGTACTTC.

The chain links TRBV9 to TRBJ2-7, with D perhaps TRBD1 (5 bases). The V gene lost 2 bases and the J gene lost 0 bases, with 6 bases spanning the gap. Germline assignment: CDR1 SGDLS and CDR2 YYNGEE. The CDR3 loop spans 13 amino acids. The CDR3 region is CASSVGHSYEQYF. The CDR3 DNA reads as TGTGCCAGCAGCGTCGGACACTCCTACGAGCAGTACTTC.

The chain carries TRBV11-1 and TRBJ1-2; D is perhaps TRBD1 (6 bases). Germline assignment: CDR1 SGHAT and CDR2 FQDESV (reference sequence). V was shortened by 1 base and J by 5 bases, with 8 bases between the two germline ends. The CDR3 extends over 13 amino acids. For the CDR3, the DNA is TGTGCCAGCAGCTTAGGGACAGCTTATGGCTACACCTTC. This gives the protein CASSLGTAYGYTF.

J is TRBJ1-1 and V is TRBV6-6; D is unresolved. The CDR3 has 12 amino acids. Looked up from germline, CDR1 is MNHNY and CDR2 is SVGAGI (reference sequence). Between the trimmed V and J ends, which lost 2 bases and 7 bases, there was a span of 8 bases. CDR3 in DNA: TGTGCCAGCAGTTACGGGGAGGGTGAAGCTTTCTTT. It yields the protein CASSYGEGEAFF.

This chain joins TRBV5-4 and TRBJ1-3; weak D call: TRBD1 (5 bases). V was clipped by 2 bases and J by 0 bases, with 9 bases between them. This CDR3 region has 15 residues. Germline V lookup: CDR1 SGHNT, CDR2 YYREEE (reference sequence). The CDR3 nucleotides read TGTGCCAGCAGCTTCGGGGGAAGCTCTGGAAACACCATATATTTT. Translation gives CASSFGGSSGNTIYF.

The chain recombines TRBV2 with TRBJ1-5; D call uncertain. V was shortened by 4 bases and J by 3 bases, with 13 bases between the two germline ends. CDR3 length: 15 amino acids. The germline gives CDR1 SNHLY, CDR2 FYNNEI. The CDR3 DNA sequence: TGTGCCAGCAGTGTCGAGGGCCTTCTCAATCAGCCCCAGCATTTT. Its translation: CASSVEGLLNQPQHF.

The chain combines TRBV6-1 with TRBJ1-2; D may be TRBD1 (6 bases). This CDR3 region has 17 residues. The V end was cut by 2 bases, the J end by 1 base, with 17 bases between. Germline lookup yields CDR1 MNHNS and CDR2 SASEGT. The CDR3 sequence: CASSERSRTVLNYGYTF. CDR3 sequence (DNA): TGTGCCAGCAGTGAAAGGTCTAGGACAGTCCTTAACTATGGCTACACCTTC.

The chain employs TRBV6-5 and TRBJ2-7; D possibly corresponds to TRBD1 (6 bases). Looked up from germline, CDR1 is MNHEY and CDR2 is SVGAGI. Trimming removed 6 bases at V and 7 bases at J, with 19 bases between. The length of the CDR3 is 14 residues. The CDR3 DNA is TGTGCCAGCAGAGCCGGGACATTCAGATTTGAGCAGTACTTC. This encodes CASRAGTFRFEQYF.

The rearrangement joins TRBV19 to TRBJ1-2; maybe TRBD1 (6 bases). Trimming left V 5 bases short and J 3 bases short, with 28 bases between. The germline CDR1 and CDR2 sequences are LNHDA and SQIVND (reference sequence). CDR3 length: 19 residues. In DNA, the CDR3 is TGTGCCAGTAGTCATGGGGGCCCAAATACAGGGAATGGGGACTATGGCTACACCTTC. Protein product: CASSHGGPNTGNGDYGYTF.

This clone was observed once. The gene calls are TRBV7-3 and TRBJ2-1, with 7 bases matching TRBD2. The V and J ends lost 2 bases and 9 bases, in that order; junction bases with no gene match: 4. Germline V gene sequence: CDR1 SGHTA, CDR2 FQGTGA. The length of the CDR3 is 13 residues. The CDR3 region is CASSLDIAGEQFF. CDR3 coding DNA: TGTGCCAGCAGCTTAGACATAGCGGGTGAGCAGTTCTTC.

The DNA of the CDR3 is TGTGCCAGCAGCGACAACTTCTACCCCTACAATGAGCAGTTCTTC. Its protein is CASSDNFYPYNEQFF. J is TRBJ2-1 and V is TRBV7-2; no reliable D call. The V end was cut by 5 bases, the J end by 2 bases, with 13 bases between. The CDR3 covers 15 residues. The germline V gene encodes CDR1 SGHTA and CDR2 FQGNSA.